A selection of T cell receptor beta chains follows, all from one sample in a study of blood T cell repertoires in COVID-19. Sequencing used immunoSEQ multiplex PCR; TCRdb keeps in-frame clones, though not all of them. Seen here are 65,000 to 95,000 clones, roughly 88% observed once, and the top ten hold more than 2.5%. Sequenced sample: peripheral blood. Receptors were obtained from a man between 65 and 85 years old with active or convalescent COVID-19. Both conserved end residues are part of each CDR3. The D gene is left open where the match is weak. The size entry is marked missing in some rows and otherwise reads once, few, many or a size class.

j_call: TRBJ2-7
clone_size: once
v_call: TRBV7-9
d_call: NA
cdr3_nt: TGTGCCAGCAGCCCCAGCTACGAGCAGTACTTC
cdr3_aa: CASSPSYEQYF

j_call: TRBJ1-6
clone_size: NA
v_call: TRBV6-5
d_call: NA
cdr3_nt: TGTGCCAGCAGACAGGGTGGCTCCTATAATTCACCCCTCCACTTT
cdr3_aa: CASRQGGSYNSPLHF

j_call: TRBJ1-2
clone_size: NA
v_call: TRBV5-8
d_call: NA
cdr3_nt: TGTGCCAGCAGCTACGGACAGATTTCTATTGGCTACACCTTC
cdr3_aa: CASSYGQISIGYTF

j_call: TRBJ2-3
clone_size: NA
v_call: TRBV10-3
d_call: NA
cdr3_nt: TGTGCCATCAGGGAGGGGGGGGGCACAGATACGCAGTATTTT
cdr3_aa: CAIREGGGTDTQYF

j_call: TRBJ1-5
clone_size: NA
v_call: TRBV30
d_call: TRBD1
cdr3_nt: TGTGCCTGGCAGGGGGGCAATCAGCCCCAGCATTTT
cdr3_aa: CAWQGGNQPQHF

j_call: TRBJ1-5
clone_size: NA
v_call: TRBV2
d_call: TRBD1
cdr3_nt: TGTGCCAGCAGTGACCCCGGGACAGGGCGTATAAATCTGCAGCCCCAGCATTTT
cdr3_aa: CASSDPGTGRINLQPQHF

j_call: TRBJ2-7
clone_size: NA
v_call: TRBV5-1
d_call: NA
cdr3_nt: TGCGCCAGCAGCATGTCCGGGGTAACCTCCTACGAGCAGTACTTC
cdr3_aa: CASSMSGVTSYEQYF

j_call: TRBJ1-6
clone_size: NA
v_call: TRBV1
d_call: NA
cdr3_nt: TGCACCAGCAGCCAAGCCTTAGACAGGGATAATTCACCCCTCCACTTT
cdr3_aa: CTSSQALDRDNSPLHF

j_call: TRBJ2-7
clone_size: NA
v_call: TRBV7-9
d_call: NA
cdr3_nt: TGTGCCAGCAGCTTAGTTCAGGGAAACTACGAGCAGTACTTC
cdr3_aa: CASSLVQGNYEQYF

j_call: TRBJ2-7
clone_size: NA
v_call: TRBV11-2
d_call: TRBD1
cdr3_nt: TGTGCCAGCAGCTTAGAGGCCGGGACAGGGACCTACGAGCAGTACTTC
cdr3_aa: CASSLEAGTGTYEQYF

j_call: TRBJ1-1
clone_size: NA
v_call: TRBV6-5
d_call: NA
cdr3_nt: TGTGCCAGCAGTTACGGGGGGAGATTGAACACTGAAGCTTTCTTT
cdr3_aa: CASSYGGRLNTEAFF

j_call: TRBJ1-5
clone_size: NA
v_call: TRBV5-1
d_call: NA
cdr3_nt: TGCGCCAGCAGCCTATCGACTGGAAGTGGCAATCAGCCCCAGCATTTT
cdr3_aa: CASSLSTGSGNQPQHF

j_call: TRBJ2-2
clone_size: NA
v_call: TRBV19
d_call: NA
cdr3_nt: TGTGCCAGTAGTAATGGCCCCGGGGAGCTGTTTTTT
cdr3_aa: CASSNGPGELFF

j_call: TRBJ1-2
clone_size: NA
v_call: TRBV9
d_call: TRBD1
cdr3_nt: TGTGCCAGCAGCCTAGGGGCAGGGGGCTTCGGCTACACCTTC
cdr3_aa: CASSLGAGGFGYTF

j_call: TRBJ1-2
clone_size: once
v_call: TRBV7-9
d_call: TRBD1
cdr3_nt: TGTGCCAGCAGCTTAGACGGGACAGGGGGCTACTATGGCTACACCTTC
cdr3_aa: CASSLDGTGGYYGYTF

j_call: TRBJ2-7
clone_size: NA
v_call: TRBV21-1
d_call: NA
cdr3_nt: TGTGCCAGCAGCGTACTTTCCAGGCGGCTACTAGCGGGAGCGGTGTACTTC
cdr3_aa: CASSVLSRRLLAGAVYF

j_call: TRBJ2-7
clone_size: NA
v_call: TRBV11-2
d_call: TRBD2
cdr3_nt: TGTGCCAGCAGCCCCGTAGCGGGAGGGTCCTACGAGCAGTACTTC
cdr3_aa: CASSPVAGGSYEQYF

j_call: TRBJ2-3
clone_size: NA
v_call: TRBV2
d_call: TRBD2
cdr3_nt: TGTGCCAGCAGTGCTAGCGGGGGGGTTGGTACGCAGTATTTT
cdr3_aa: CASSASGGVGTQYF

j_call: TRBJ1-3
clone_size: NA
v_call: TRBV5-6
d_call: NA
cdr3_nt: TGTGCCAGCAGCTTGGTGGCCTCTGGAAACACCATATATTTT
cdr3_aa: CASSLVASGNTIYF

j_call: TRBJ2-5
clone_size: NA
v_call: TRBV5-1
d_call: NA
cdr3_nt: TGCGCCAGCACCCTTGGTGGTCTACAAGAGACCCAGTACTTC
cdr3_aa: CASTLGGLQETQYF

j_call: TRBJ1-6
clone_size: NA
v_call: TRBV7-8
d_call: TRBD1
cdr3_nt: TGTGCCAGCAGCTCTCGACAGGGTAGAGATTCACCCCTCCACTTT
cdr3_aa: CASSSRQGRDSPLHF

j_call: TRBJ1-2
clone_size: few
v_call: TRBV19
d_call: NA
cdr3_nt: TGTGCCAGTAGTCTCCCAGGGGCGTTGGGAGGCTACACCTTC
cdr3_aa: CASSLPGALGGYTF

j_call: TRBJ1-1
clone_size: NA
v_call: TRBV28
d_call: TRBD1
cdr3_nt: TGTGCCAGCAGTTTACGCCCAGGGGGGAGAGAGGAAGCTTTCTTT
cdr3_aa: CASSLRPGGREEAFF

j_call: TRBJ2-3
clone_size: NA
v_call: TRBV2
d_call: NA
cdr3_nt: TGTGCCAGCGCCCGGACAGACACAGATACGCAGTATTTT
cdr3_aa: CASARTDTDTQYF

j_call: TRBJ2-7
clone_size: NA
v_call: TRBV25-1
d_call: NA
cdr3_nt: TGTGCCAGTTGCCAGGTTGGCGAGCAGTACTTC
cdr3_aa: CASCQVGEQYF